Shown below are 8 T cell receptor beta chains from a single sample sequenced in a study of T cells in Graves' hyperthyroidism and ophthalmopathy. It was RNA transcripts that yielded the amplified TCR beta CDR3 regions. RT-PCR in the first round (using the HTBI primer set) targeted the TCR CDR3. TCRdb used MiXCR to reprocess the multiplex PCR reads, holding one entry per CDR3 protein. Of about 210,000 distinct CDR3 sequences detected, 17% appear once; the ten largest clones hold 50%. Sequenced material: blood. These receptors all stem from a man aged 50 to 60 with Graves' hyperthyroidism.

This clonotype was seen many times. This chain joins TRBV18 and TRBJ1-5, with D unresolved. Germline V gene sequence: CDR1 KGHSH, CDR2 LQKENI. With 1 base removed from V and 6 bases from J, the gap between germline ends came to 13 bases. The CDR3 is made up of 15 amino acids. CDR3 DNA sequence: TGTGCCAGCTCACCACGACCACTTCTGGGTCAGCCCCAGCATTTT. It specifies CASSPRPLLGQPQHF.

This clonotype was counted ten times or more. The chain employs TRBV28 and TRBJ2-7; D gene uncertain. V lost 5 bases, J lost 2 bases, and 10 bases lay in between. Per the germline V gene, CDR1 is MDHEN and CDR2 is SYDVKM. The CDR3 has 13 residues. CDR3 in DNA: TGTGCCAGCAGTATGGACGGAACCTACGAGCAGTACTTC. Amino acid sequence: CASSMDGTYEQYF.

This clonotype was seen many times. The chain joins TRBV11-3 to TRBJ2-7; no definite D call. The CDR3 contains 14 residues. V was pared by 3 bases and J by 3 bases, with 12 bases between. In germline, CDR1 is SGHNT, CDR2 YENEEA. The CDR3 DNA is TGTGCCAGCAGCTTTAGCAAGGATGACTACGAGCAGTACTTC. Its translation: CASSFSKDDYEQYF.

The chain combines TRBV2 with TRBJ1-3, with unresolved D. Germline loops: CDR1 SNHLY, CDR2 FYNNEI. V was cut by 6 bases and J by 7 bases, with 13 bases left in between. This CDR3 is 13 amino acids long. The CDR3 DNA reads TGTGCCAGCAGAACGACACCCCGGAACACCATATATTTT. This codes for CASRTTPRNTIYF.

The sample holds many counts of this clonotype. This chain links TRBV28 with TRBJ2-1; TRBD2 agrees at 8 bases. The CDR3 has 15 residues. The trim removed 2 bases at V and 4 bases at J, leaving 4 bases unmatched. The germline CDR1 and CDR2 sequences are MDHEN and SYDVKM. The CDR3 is CASSLTSSGYNEQFF. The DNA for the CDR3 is TGTGCCAGCAGTTTAACTTCTAGCGGGTACAATGAGCAGTTCTTC.

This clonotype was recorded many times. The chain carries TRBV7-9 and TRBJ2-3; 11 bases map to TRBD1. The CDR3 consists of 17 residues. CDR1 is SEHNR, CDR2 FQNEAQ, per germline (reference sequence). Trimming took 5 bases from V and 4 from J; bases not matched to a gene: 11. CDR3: CASSQQRRDRGADTQYF. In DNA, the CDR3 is TGTGCCAGCAGCCAACAAAGAAGGGACAGGGGGGCAGATACGCAGTATTTT.

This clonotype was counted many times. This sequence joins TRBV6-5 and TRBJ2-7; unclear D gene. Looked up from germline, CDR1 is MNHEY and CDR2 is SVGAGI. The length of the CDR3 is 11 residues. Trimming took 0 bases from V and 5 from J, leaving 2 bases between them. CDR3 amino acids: CASSYSNEQYF. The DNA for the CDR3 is TGTGCCAGCAGTTACTCGAACGAGCAGTACTTC.

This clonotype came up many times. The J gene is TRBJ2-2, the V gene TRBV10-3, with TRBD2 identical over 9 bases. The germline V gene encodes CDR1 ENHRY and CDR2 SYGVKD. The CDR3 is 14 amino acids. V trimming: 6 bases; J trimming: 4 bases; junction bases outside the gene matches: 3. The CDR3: CAIRTSGSTGELFF. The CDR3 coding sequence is TGTGCCATCAGGACTAGCGGAAGCACCGGGGAGCTGTTTTTT.